What follows is one T cell receptor (beta chain) and its context. The entry originates in a study of blood T cell repertoires in COVID-19. At the level of the study: PBMCs, B-cell-depleted T cells, or T cells provided the cDNA or gDNA that made up the material.

Participants were placed into cohorts based on the clinical history they reported. Trimming took 6 bases from V and 2 from J; bases not matched to a gene: 4. This CDR3 contains 14 residues. Germline CDR1 SGHAT, CDR2 FQNNGV. Data came from immunoSEQ multiplex PCR; TCRdb stores just in-frame clones and leaves some out. The table records approximately 330,000 clones, around 85% of them present only once. The source is a middle-aged woman with acute COVID-19. The sample was PBMCs or T cells enriched from blood (not recorded which). This chain links TRBV11-2 with TRBJ2-5; 9 bases are shared with TRBD2. CDR3 amino acids: CASRLTSGQETQYF. The CDR3 nucleotides read TGTGCCAGCAGATTGACTAGCGGACAAGAGACCCAGTACTTC.